This TCR beta chain was obtained from a study of blood T cell repertoires in COVID-19. Study-wide background: Both acute and convalescent COVID-19 samples were obtained from the United States, Italy and Spain. Sample material is recorded as cDNA or gDNA derived from T cells, B-cell-depleted T cells, or PBMCs.

V trimming: 3 bases; J trimming: 0 bases; junction bases outside the gene matches: 9. The CDR3 extends over 18 amino acids. Germline V gene lookup returns CDR1 MGHRA and CDR2 YSYEKL. Source study methods: Estimated nucleated cell counts came from reference gene primer amplification. The assay was immunoSEQ multiplex PCR, and TCRdb's table has in-frame clones only and misses some. From that table come the V and J calls and clone size; the DNA was used to work out D and trimming. The sample records roughly 280,000 clones, 88% being singletons. During active infection, Seattle patients enrolled and were then monitored through disease.

The TCR comes from a woman in her twenties or thirties with COVID-19, enrolled during active disease. The sequencing sample was made of peripheral blood. The chain carries TRBV4-1 and TRBJ1-2; TRBD1 aligns across 11 bases. CDR3 residues: CASSHGQGAPGSNYGYTF. The CDR3 nucleotides read TGCGCCAGCAGCCATGGACAGGGGGCGCCGGGATCTAACTATGGCTACACCTTC.